This entry is about one TCR beta chain. Its target is not known. Only CD45RO-negative cells positively selected for CCR7 counted as naive CD8 cells, so terminally differentiated effector memory CD45RA+ cells were excluded. Donors comprised healthy HIV-negative adults lacking recent acute infections or vaccinations. All donors were Caucasian adults living in Nashville, Tennessee. The data were obtained in a study of shared clonotypes between healthy human individuals. Study observations and caveats: Blood was the only sampled material, and tissue repertoires likely differ.

Sequencing was performed with immunoSEQ multiplex PCR; in TCRdb, only in-frame clones are kept and a portion is missing. The sample shows 2 million to 2.5 million clones, less than 95% of them seen only once. Germline V gene data show CDR1 as MNHNS and CDR2 as SASEGT. The CDR3 has 15 residues. V was clipped by 1 base and J by 2 bases, with 12 bases between them. This TCR was recovered from a man younger than 35 in good health. This chain links TRBV6-1 with TRBJ2-7; D gene uncertain. The sequencing sample was made of naive CD8+ T cells sorted from blood. CDR3 amino acids: CASSEGSEFPYEQYF. The CDR3 DNA follows: TGTGCCAGCAGTGAAGGTTCGGAATTTCCCTACGAGCAGTACTTC.